This passage covers 30 T cell receptor beta chains from one sample sequenced in a study of blood T cell repertoires in COVID-19. Repertoires were generated with immunoSEQ multiplex PCR, while TCRdb's copy carries only in-frame clones and drops some. The table has roughly 44,000 clones, about 87% seen once. Sequences were obtained from peripheral blood. All receptors derive from a man at least 80 years old with acute or convalescent COVID-19.

V gene TRBV19 combines with J gene TRBJ1-1; TRBD1 agrees at 9 bases. Germline CDR1 reads LNHDA; CDR2 reads SQIVND (reference sequence). This CDR3 spans 20 amino acids. V gave up 3 bases and J gave up 0 bases; unmatched junction bases: 17. The CDR3 DNA reads TGTGCCAGTAGTATGGGGACAGGGAGGCTCGGACCTGCGATGAACACTGAAGCTTTCTTT. As protein: CASSMGTGRLGPAMNTEAFF.

V is TRBV27 and J is TRBJ1-1, with D maybe TRBD1 (5 bases). V was pared by 4 bases and J by 5 bases, with 11 bases between. Per germline, CDR1 MNHEY and CDR2 SMNVEV (reference sequence). This CDR3 comprises 13 residues. Written as DNA, the CDR3 is TGTGCCAGCAGTTCCATTCGACAGACTGAAGCTTTCTTT. Translated, it gives CASSSIRQTEAFF.

This chain links TRBV18 with TRBJ2-5; tentatively, D is TRBD2 (5 bases). Germline-derived CDR1 and CDR2 are KGHSH and LQKENI. CDR3 size: 15 residues. The V end lost 3 bases, the J end lost 1 base, and 12 bases lay between the germline ends. CDR3 region: CASSPRRSLQETQYF. As DNA, the CDR3 is TGTGCCAGCTCACCGCGGAGGAGCCTCCAAGAGACCCAGTACTTC.

The chain employs TRBV19 and TRBJ2-5; TRBD1 aligns across 7 bases. Germline V lookup: CDR1 LNHDA, CDR2 SQIVND (reference sequence). V trimming: 3 bases; J trimming: 4 bases; junction bases outside the gene matches: 2. This CDR3 spans 13 amino acids. CDR3 protein: CASSIDRVETQYF. The CDR3 DNA reads TGTGCCAGTAGTATTGACAGGGTAGAGACCCAGTACTTC.

The chain links TRBV10-3 to TRBJ2-1; 8 positions agree with TRBD2. Trimming took 7 bases from V and 4 from J; bases not matched to a gene: 3. This CDR3 has 13 amino acids. Germline lookup yields CDR1 ENHRY and CDR2 SYGVKD. In DNA form, the CDR3 reads TGTGCCATCACCTCGGGGGGGTACAATGAGCAGTTCTTC. Its protein product is CAITSGGYNEQFF.

The rearrangement uses TRBV6-1 and TRBJ1-1; 7 bases match TRBD1. The V and J ends lost 4 bases and 3 bases, in that order; junction bases with no gene match: 20. The germline V gene encodes CDR1 MNHNS and CDR2 SASEGT. The CDR3 is 19 amino acids. The CDR3 DNA reads as TGTGCCAGCAGTGTCTACCCGTTGGAGGGGGCCTTTCGGGACACTGAAGCTTTCTTT. Translation: CASSVYPLEGAFRDTEAFF.

The chain combines TRBV28 with TRBJ2-5; 8 nucleotides match TRBD1. The CDR3 has 15 residues. Germline CDR1 is MDHEN and CDR2 is SYDVKM. With V trimmed by 6 bases and J by 2 bases, 8 bases remained unmatched. In nucleotides, the CDR3 is TGTGCCAGCAGGGACCGGACAGGGTGGCAAGAGACCCAGTACTTC. Its protein product is CASRDRTGWQETQYF.

The V call is TRBV24-1, the J call TRBJ1-6, with 9 bases fitting TRBD1. The V gene's germline CDR1 is KGHDR and CDR2 SFDVKD. J lost 7 bases, V lost 4 bases, and 10 bases had no gene match. This CDR3 spans 17 amino acids. The chain's CDR3 is CATSDHGQGPRNSPLHF. For the CDR3, the DNA is TGTGCCACCAGTGACCATGGACAGGGGCCGAGGAATTCACCCCTCCACTTT.

This clone was seen once. V usage is TRBV5-8 and J usage is TRBJ2-7; TRBD2 is a possible D gene (5 bases). The CDR3 runs to 15 residues. Germline V gene lookup returns CDR1 SGHTS and CDR2 YDEGEE. V lost 1 base, J lost 3 bases, and 14 bases lay in between. Here the CDR3 DNA reads TGTGCCAGCAGCTTGCAAGGAGGTCTCAACTACGAGCAGTACTTC. Protein sequence: CASSLQGGLNYEQYF. Full variable domain (outside the CDR3, taken from reference TRBV5-8 and TRBJ2-7): EAGVTQSPTHLIKTRGQQATLRCSPISGHTSVYWYQQALGLGLQFLLWYDEGEERNRGNFPPRFSGRQFPNYSSELNVNALELEDSALYLCASSLQGGLNYEQYFGPGTRLTVT.

This chain connects TRBV15 to TRBJ1-1, with D unclear. V dropped 1 base and J dropped 1 base, with 4 bases sitting between them. The CDR3 totals 13 residues. Per germline, CDR1 LNHNV and CDR2 YYDKDF (reference sequence). The chain's CDR3 is CATSRGQNTEAFF. CDR3 in DNA: TGTGCCACCAGCAGAGGTCAGAACACTGAAGCTTTCTTT.

This chain joins TRBV7-2 and TRBJ2-1, with D maybe TRBD1 (6 bases). Germline CDR1 and CDR2: SGHTA and FQGNSA. The CDR3 is 14 residues long. V lost 5 bases, J lost 3 bases, and 11 bases lay in between. CDR3 bases: TGTGCCAGCAGCCCCCGGACAGTCTACAATGAGCAGTTCTTC. This encodes CASSPRTVYNEQFF.

The chain is built from TRBV6-4 and TRBJ2-2; D possibly corresponds to TRBD2 (6 bases). The CDR3 covers 14 residues. Germline V gives CDR1 MRHNA, CDR2 SNTAGT. Between the trimmed V and J ends, which lost 4 bases and 7 bases, there was a span of 13 bases. Written as DNA, the CDR3 is TGTGCCAGCAGTGCTAGCGTGATAGGCGGGGAGCTGTTTTTT. Encoded protein: CASSASVIGGELFF.

J is TRBJ1-6 and V is TRBV27; TRBD1 is a possible D gene (5 bases). V was cut by 8 bases and J by 4 bases, with 9 bases left in between. This CDR3 is 13 amino acids long. Germline V CDR1 and CDR2: MNHEY, SMNVEV (reference sequence). In DNA, the CDR3 is TGTGCCAGCGGTCGACAGTATAATTCACCCCTCCACTTT. Translated: CASGRQYNSPLHF.

The rearrangement links TRBV28 to TRBJ1-2; TRBD1 aligns across 8 bases. The V gene end was trimmed by 3 bases and the J gene end by 6 bases; junction bases not matched to a gene: 15. Germline assignment: CDR1 MDHEN and CDR2 SYDVKM. The CDR3 runs to 17 residues. The CDR3 DNA is TGTGCCAGCAGTTTCCTTTGGTTGGACAGGGTAGGAAATGGCTACACCTTC. The encoded protein is CASSFLWLDRVGNGYTF.

This clone was detected a few times. This chain links TRBV11-3 with TRBJ1-1; tentative D call: TRBD1 (6 bases). The V gene's germline CDR1 is SGHNT and CDR2 YENEEA. The germline V and J ends were trimmed by 5 bases and 1 base, with 23 bases remaining between them. CDR3 length: 18 amino acids. The CDR3 DNA follows: TGTGCCAGCAGCCCCGATGTTGGGGGCGAGGGTGGGAACACTGAAGCTTTCTTT. Protein: CASSPDVGGEGGNTEAFF.

This clone was found a few times. The V gene is TRBV5-1, the J gene TRBJ2-7; TRBD1 matches 7 bases. The CDR3 sequence is 13 residues long. The germline gives CDR1 SGHRS, CDR2 YFSETQ. After removal of 2 bases from V and 6 bases from J, the junction contained 5 bases not matched to a gene. CDR3: CASSLQGLGEQYF. As DNA, the CDR3 is TGCGCCAGCAGCTTACAGGGGTTAGGCGAGCAGTACTTC.

CDR3 region: CASSKSTGGQETQYF. The CDR3 DNA reads TGTGCCAGCAGTAAATCGACAGGGGGCCAAGAGACCCAGTACTTC. This sequence joins TRBV27 and TRBJ2-5, with 9 bases aligning to TRBD1. This CDR3 comprises 15 residues. Per the germline V gene, CDR1 is MNHEY and CDR2 is SMNVEV (reference sequence). V lost 5 bases and J lost 1; bases outside the gene matches: 5.

This sequence joins TRBV6-4 and TRBJ1-6; 7 nucleotides match TRBD1. Germline loops: CDR1 MRHNA, CDR2 SNTAGT. The CDR3 is made up of 15 amino acids. J gave up 6 bases and V 2 bases, and 4 bases lay outside the gene matches. The CDR3 is CASSDDRVGNSPLHF. The CDR3 DNA is TGTGCCAGCAGTGACGACAGGGTAGGTAATTCACCCCTCCACTTT.

This rearrangement joins TRBV23-1 to TRBJ2-3; 8 bases are a match to TRBD1. TRBV23-1 is flagged as an ORF with uncertain function. This CDR3 contains 15 residues. V shed 4 bases and J 2 bases; nucleotides not matched to a gene: 5. This chain's CDR3 is CASSLGQGLTDTQYF. In DNA, the CDR3 is TGCGCCAGCAGTCTCGGACAGGGACTCACAGATACGCAGTATTTT.

This chain uses TRBV15 with TRBJ1-5; D is ambiguous. Trimming took 0 bases from V and 1 from J, leaving 7 bases between them. The CDR3 covers 15 residues. The germline gives CDR1 LNHNV, CDR2 YYDKDF (reference sequence). The CDR3 DNA reads TGTGCCACCAGCAGAGATCTAGTCAGCAATCAGCCCCAGCATTTT. Translation gives CATSRDLVSNQPQHF. The whole variable domain, remainder taken from reference TRBV15 and TRBJ1-5, is DAMVIQNPRYQVTQFGKPVTLSCSQTLNHNVMYWYQQKSSQAPKLLFHYYDKDFNNEADTPDNFQSRRPNTSFCFLDIRSPGLGDTAMYLCATSRDLVSNQPQHFGDGTRLSIL.

The chain uses TRBV28 and TRBJ2-1, with 9 bases matching TRBD2. The CDR3 covers 19 residues. V lost 6 bases and J lost 2; bases outside the gene matches: 17. CDR1 is MDHEN and CDR2 is SYDVKM in the germline V gene. The CDR3 reads CASSHRRAGGPGAYNEQFF. The CDR3 region has the DNA TGTGCCAGCAGCCACAGGCGCGCGGGGGGGCCTGGAGCCTACAATGAGCAGTTCTTC.

The table lists this clone with a count of one. The rearrangement links TRBV29-1 to TRBJ1-3; no clear D gene. The CDR3 runs 12 residues. Trimming took 4 bases from V and 2 from J, leaving 6 bases between them. Germline CDR1 reads SQVTM; CDR2 reads ANQGSEA. In DNA form, the CDR3 reads TGCAGCGTTGCCGGGACTGGAAACACCATATATTTT. It codes for CSVAGTGNTIYF.

The gene calls are TRBV7-6 and TRBJ2-2; the D gene is possibly TRBD2 (5 bases). Deletions cut 5 bases from V and 0 bases from J, with 13 bases between. CDR3 length equals 16 residues. CDR1 SGHVS and CDR2 FNYEAQ come from the germline V gene. The CDR3 region is CASSRGSGPNTGELFF. In nucleotides, the CDR3 is TGTGCCAGCAGCCGAGGCAGCGGCCCGAACACCGGGGAGCTGTTTTTT.

The chain is built from TRBV11-2 and TRBJ1-5, with 7 bases aligning to TRBD1. The V gene's germline CDR1 is SGHAT and CDR2 FQNNGV. The trim removed 5 bases at V and 4 bases at J, leaving 5 bases unmatched. CDR3 length: 14 amino acids. For the CDR3, the DNA is TGTGCCAGCAGCCCTAACAGGGGAAATCAGCCCCAGCATTTT. This sequence encodes CASSPNRGNQPQHF. The variable domain in full, completed from reference TRBV11-2 and TRBJ1-5, reads EAGVAQSPRYKIIEKRQSVAFWCNPISGHATLYWYQQILGQGPKLLIQFQNNGVVDDSQLPKDRFSAERLKGVDSTLKIQPAKLEDSAVYLCASSPNRGNQPQHFGDGTRLSIL.

The rearrangement joins TRBV19 to TRBJ1-4; 7 nucleotides agree with TRBD1. The germline gives CDR1 LNHDA, CDR2 SQIVND (reference sequence). The CDR3 contains 13 residues. Trimming removed 7 bases from V and 10 bases from J; junction bases left unmatched: 9. CDR3 sequence (DNA): TGTGCCAGTACCCCCGGACAGGAAACAAAACTGTTTTTT. Translating it yields CASTPGQETKLFF.

This chain uses TRBV11-2 with TRBJ1-1; unclear D gene. The CDR3 is 14 residues long. CDR1 and CDR2 (germline): SGHAT, FQNNGV. Between the trimmed V and J ends, which lost 1 base and 6 bases, there was a span of 12 bases. In DNA, the CDR3 is TGTGCCAGCAGCTTAGGAATAGGGAGGGCTGAAGCTTTCTTT. Its translation is CASSLGIGRAEAFF.

The chain uses TRBV7-2 and TRBJ1-6; D possibly corresponds to TRBD1 (5 bases). The V and J ends lost 0 bases and 7 bases respectively, with 10 bases between them. Germline values: CDR1 SGHTA, CDR2 FQGNSA. The CDR3 totals 15 residues. The CDR3 loop reads CASSLAIGGNSPLHF. The CDR3 nucleotides read TGTGCCAGCAGCTTAGCGATCGGGGGGAATTCACCCCTCCACTTT.

This clone came up once. This chain joins TRBV7-8 and TRBJ2-6, with 8 bases fitting TRBD1. The V gene end was trimmed by 2 bases and the J gene end by 0 bases; junction bases not matched to a gene: 3. Germline assignment: CDR1 SGHVS and CDR2 FQNEAQ. The CDR3 length is 17 residues. The CDR3 region is CASSLNRGISGANVLTF. The CDR3 region has the DNA TGTGCCAGCAGCTTAAACAGGGGGATCTCTGGGGCCAACGTCCTGACTTTC.

The sample holds one count of this clone. J is TRBJ2-3 and V is TRBV23-1; 7 bases are shared with TRBD1. TRBV23-1 is marked as an open reading frame, function uncertain. This CDR3 has 17 residues. V shed 0 bases, J shed 2 bases, and the junction held 8 bases outside the gene matches. In DNA, the CDR3 is TGCGCCAGCAGTCAATCCCGACTACAGGGGCCCACAGATACGCAGTATTTT. Translation: CASSQSRLQGPTDTQYF.

The DNA for the CDR3 is TGCGCCAGCAGTGGGGACAGGGGTTATGGCTACACCTTC. Protein: CASSGDRGYGYTF. The V call is TRBV10-2, the J call TRBJ1-2; TRBD1 agrees at 10 bases. Losses at the gene ends were 4 bases for V and 5 bases for J; bases not matched to a gene: 1. The V gene's germline CDR1 is WSHSY and CDR2 SAAADI. CDR3 length: 13 residues.